This entry lists 2 T cell receptor beta chains sequenced from one sample in a study of blood T cell repertoires in COVID-19. Measured with immunoSEQ multiplex PCR; TCRdb has only the in-frame clones, and not every one. This table has a few hundred thousand clones, more than 85% appearing once. The sample was PBMCs or T cells enriched from blood (not recorded which). The source is a man aged 40-49 years who had recovered from COVID-19.

This sequence joins TRBV4-3 and TRBJ2-7, with D possibly being TRBD1 (6 bases). V lost 1 base, J lost 0 bases, and 10 bases lay in between. Germline V lookup: CDR1 LGHNA, CDR2 YSLEER. The CDR3 totals 15 residues. CDR3 nucleotides: TGCGCCAGCAGCCAAGCGGACAGAATCTCCTACGAGCAGTACTTC. This encodes CASSQADRISYEQYF.

The genes are TRBV10-3 and TRBJ2-5; D is unresolved. The V end was cut by 4 bases, the J end by 1 base, with 7 bases between. This CDR3 spans 13 amino acids. Looked up from germline, CDR1 is ENHRY and CDR2 is SYGVKD. The CDR3 coding sequence is TGTGCCATCAGTGCCGAGATCCAAGAGACCCAGTACTTC. This translates into CAISAEIQETQYF.